The 5 T cell receptor beta chains below come from one sample, sequenced in a study of cytotoxic CD8 clonotypes in ibrutinib-treated CLL. The protocol was immunoSEQ multiplex PCR, while the TCRdb copy is restricted to in-frame clones and leaves out a portion. The table shows 300,000 or so clones, with 67% occurring only once. Sample: PBMCs, taken after 36 months of ibrutinib treatment. These receptors all stem from a human donor with chronic lymphocytic leukemia.

V gene TRBV19 combines with J gene TRBJ1-1; D is uncertain. Trimming stripped 5 bases from V and 3 bases from J, with 19 bases between. Germline V gene lookup returns CDR1 LNHDA and CDR2 SQIVND (reference sequence). This CDR3 is 16 amino acids long. CDR3 amino acids: CASSLAIGVRDTEAFF. DNA for the CDR3: TGTGCCAGTAGTTTGGCAATTGGGGTGAGAGACACTGAAGCTTTCTTT.

The CDR3 loop is CAIQDRGVYEQYF. In DNA form, the CDR3 reads TGTGCCATCCAGGACAGGGGGGTCTACGAGCAGTACTTC. This chain links TRBV10-3 with TRBJ2-7, with TRBD1 matching over 10 bases. Germline V CDR1 and CDR2: ENHRY, SYGVKD. CDR3 length equals 13 residues. V lost 8 bases, J lost 3 bases, and 4 bases stayed unmatched.

In DNA form, the CDR3 reads TGTGCCAGCAGCCACGGTCGGGACAGGGGGGGCTCTGGGGCCAACGTCCTGACTTTC. Amino acids: CASSHGRDRGGSGANVLTF. The chain has TRBV9 and TRBJ2-6; 11 bases match TRBD1. J gave up 0 bases and V 4 bases, and 9 bases lay outside the gene matches. The CDR3 totals 19 residues. The germline V gene encodes CDR1 SGDLS and CDR2 YYNGEE.

This sequence joins TRBV4-1 and TRBJ2-7; D may be TRBD2 (6 bases). The CDR3 consists of 11 residues. Germline V gene data show CDR1 as MGHRA and CDR2 as YSYEKL. Deletions cut 3 bases from V and 7 bases from J, with 7 bases between. The CDR3 spells CASSHRGEQYF. CDR3 sequence (DNA): TGCGCCAGCAGCCACCGGGGGGAGCAGTACTTC.

The chain combines TRBV28 with TRBJ2-1, with D perhaps assigned TRBD1 or TRBD2 (5 bases each). The CDR3 spans 14 residues. Germline-derived CDR1 and CDR2 are MDHEN and SYDVKM. With 3 bases removed from V and 9 bases from J, the gap between germline ends came to 15 bases. The DNA for the CDR3 is TGTGCCAGCAGTTTGGTACACCTTGGGGGTGAGCAGTTCTTC. This sequence encodes CASSLVHLGGEQFF.